This TCR beta chain was sequenced for a study of shared clonotypes between healthy human individuals. The CDR3 covers 16 residues. Some clones are missing from TCRdb's copy, which holds only in-frame ones; the method was immunoSEQ multiplex PCR. This sample has about 2.3 million clones, with around 93% found just once. The V and J genes are TRBV12-2 and TRBJ2-7. TRBV12-2 is given as a pseudogene. The sequenced material came from naive CD4+ T cells from PBMCs. Subset denoted: CD45RA+ positively selected. This TCR was sampled from a man aged 18 to 30 in good health. Some clones in this sample may be carry-over from other donors' samples. CDR3 in DNA: TGTGCAAGTCGCTTAGCGCGAGCCCCGGACCACTACGAGCAGTACTTC. It encodes CASRLARAPDHYEQYF.